Given below is one T cell receptor (beta chain) in context. This specimen belongs to a study of OX40 agonist ivuxolimab in advanced cancers. CDR3 length: 15 amino acids. Between the trimmed V and J ends, which lost 2 bases and 1 base, there was a span of 9 bases. The germline V gene has CDR1 SGHRS and CDR2 YFSETQ. Sequenced by immunoSEQ multiplex PCR; TCRdb stores in-frame clones only, minus some. Counted here are 85,000 to 90,000 clones, approximately 85% occurring once; the ten biggest clones make up approximately 0.2%. The V call is TRBV5-1, the J call TRBJ2-2; D possibly corresponds to TRBD2 (6 bases). This sequence originates from an adult with an advanced solid tumor such as melanoma, head and neck, liver or kidney cancer. The sequencing here drew on CD4+ or CD8+ T cells sorted from blood, taken in a trial of the OX40 agonist ivuxolimab. CDR3 bases: TGCGCCAGCAGCTTTCTCGGGGGGAACACCGGGGAGCTGTTTTTT. As protein: CASSFLGGNTGELFF.